The source of this T cell receptor (beta chain) is a study of blood T cell repertoires in COVID-19. Study in general: Italy, Spain and the United States were the sources of the convalescent and acute COVID-19 samples.

V shed 7 bases, J shed 6 bases, and the junction held 8 bases outside the gene matches. The CDR3 is made up of 15 amino acids. Germline CDR1 reads LNHDA; CDR2 reads SQIVND (reference sequence). Original analysis: Reference gene primer amplification yielded estimated nucleated cell counts. TCRdb's copy holds only in-frame clones and misses some; the assay was immunoSEQ multiplex PCR. The V and J calls and clone size are taken from that table; D and trimming were inferred from the DNA. This table holds approximately 210,000 clones, over 65% found once. The sequenced material came from peripheral blood. The TCR was taken from a woman aged 65 to 85 with active or convalescent COVID-19. The rearrangement joins TRBV19 to TRBJ2-2; 10 nucleotides match TRBD1. CDR3 DNA: TGTGCCAGTACCCTCCCGGGGACAGGGGCCGGGGAGCTGTTTTTT. This encodes CASTLPGTGAGELFF.